Each of the 8 T cell receptor beta chains below was sequenced from the same sample in a study of low-dose radiotherapy and immunotherapy resistance in tumors. First-strand cDNA used TRAV- and TRBV-specific primers, covering alpha and beta chains. TCR amplification ran roughly 20 PCR cycles using constant-region and V-primer adapter primers. A single record per CDR3 protein comes from TCRdb applying MiXCR to the reads. The table shows 85,000 to 95,000 distinct CDR3 sequences, with roughly 19% occurring only once. Described time point: after trial treatment. Treatment defined: LDRT plus nivolumab, ipilimumab, low-dose cyclophosphamide and aspirin (RACIN trial). The specimen was PBMCs, collected after low-dose radiotherapy plus immunotherapy. The receptors originated from a female donor with ovarian cancer.

This clonotype was detected many times. This chain connects TRBV15 to TRBJ2-7; no clear D. Germline CDR1 is LNHNV and CDR2 is YYDKDF (reference sequence). CDR3 length equals 14 residues. V lost 0 bases and J 4 bases, leaving 10 bases between the germline ends. The CDR3 bases are TGTGCCACCAGCAGAGAGGTTTCTGAGTACGAGCAGTACTTC. It encodes CATSREVSEYEQYF.

This clonotype has a count of ten or more. The chain is built from TRBV5-5 and TRBJ1-4, with TRBD1 identical over 9 bases. The V gene end was trimmed by 3 bases and the J gene end by 0 bases; junction bases not matched to a gene: 3. CDR3 length equals 16 residues. CDR1 is SGHKS and CDR2 is YYEKEE in the germline V gene (reference sequence). For the CDR3, the DNA is TGTGCCAGCAGCTGGGGACAGGGCGCAACTAATGAAAAACTGTTTTTT. Protein product: CASSWGQGATNEKLFF.

There are many counts of this clonotype. The chain is built from TRBV28 and TRBJ1-6; no reliable D call. This CDR3 region has 11 residues. Between the trimmed V and J ends, which lost 3 bases and 8 bases, there was a span of 2 bases. CDR1 and CDR2 (germline): MDHEN, SYDVKM. The CDR3 loop is CASSFDSPLHF. The DNA of the CDR3 is TGTGCCAGCAGTTTTGATTCACCCCTCCACTTT.

This clonotype has only a few counts. This sequence joins TRBV25-1 and TRBJ2-1; 10 bases line up with TRBD1. CDR1 is MGHDK and CDR2 is SYGVNS in the germline V gene. CDR3 length: 14 amino acids. V trimming: 5 bases; J trimming: 5 bases; junction bases outside the gene matches: 3. Written as DNA, the CDR3 is TGTGCCAGCAGTATAGGGACAGGGGACAATGAGCAGTTCTTC. Protein sequence: CASSIGTGDNEQFF. The whole variable domain, remainder taken from reference TRBV25-1 and TRBJ2-1, is EADIYQTPRYLVIGTGKKITLECSQTMGHDKMYWYQQDPGMELHLIHYSYGVNSTEKGDLSSESTVSRIRTEHFPLTLESARPSHTSQYLCASSIGTGDNEQFFGPGTRLTVL.

This clonotype was recorded many times. V is TRBV5-6 and J is TRBJ2-1; 8 nucleotides match TRBD2. The CDR3 is made up of 17 amino acids. Germline V lookup: CDR1 SGHDT, CDR2 YYEEEE. V lost 4 bases, J lost 2 bases, and 11 bases stayed unmatched. The CDR3: CASSRRLASLAYNEQFF. The CDR3 nucleotides read TGTGCCAGCAGCCGCAGACTAGCGAGCTTAGCCTACAATGAGCAGTTCTTC.

The V and J genes are TRBV9 and TRBJ2-2; D is tentatively TRBD1 or TRBD2 (7 bases each). Germline CDR1 and CDR2: SGDLS and YYNGEE. V was pared by 1 base and J by 4 bases, with 14 bases between. This CDR3 region has 16 residues. The CDR3 coding sequence is TGTGCCAGCAGCGTAAGCCCAGGGGGGGTCACCGGGGAGCTGTTTTTT. It encodes CASSVSPGGVTGELFF.

This clonotype has ten or more counts. CDR3: CASSLDGGTEAFF. The CDR3 nucleotides are TGCGCCAGCAGCTTGGATGGAGGCACTGAAGCTTTCTTT. The chain uses TRBV5-1 and TRBJ1-1, with no clear D. V was cut by 0 bases and J by 4 bases, with 7 bases left in between. Germline V gives CDR1 SGHRS, CDR2 YFSETQ. This CDR3 has 13 residues.

This clonotype has a handful of counts. No DNA is shown, since the ends of the CDR3 on it are uncertain; the CDR3 is the one TCRdb lists. The chain recombines TRBV18 with TRBJ2-2. From its first to its last residue, the CDR3 has 16 amino acids. Germline V gene sequence: CDR1 KGHSH, CDR2 LQKENI. Here the CDR3 reads CASSPQSADTGELFFF.